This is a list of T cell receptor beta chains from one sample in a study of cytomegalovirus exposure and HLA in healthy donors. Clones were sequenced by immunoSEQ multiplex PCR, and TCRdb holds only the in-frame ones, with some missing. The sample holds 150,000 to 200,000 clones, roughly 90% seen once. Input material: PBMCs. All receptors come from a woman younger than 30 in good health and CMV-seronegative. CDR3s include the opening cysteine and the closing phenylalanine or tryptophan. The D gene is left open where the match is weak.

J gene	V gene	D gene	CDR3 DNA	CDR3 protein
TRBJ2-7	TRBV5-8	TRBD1	TGTGCCAGCAGCTGGGGACAGGGCCCCTACGAGCAGTACTTC	CASSWGQGPYEQYF
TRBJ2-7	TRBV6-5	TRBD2	TGTGCCAGCAGCCCTGGGGGGGGATCCGAGCAGTACTTC	CASSPGGGSEQYF
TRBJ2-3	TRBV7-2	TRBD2	TGTGCCAGCAGCCCCAATAGCGGGGGGTACACAGATACGCAGTATTTT	CASSPNSGGYTDTQYF
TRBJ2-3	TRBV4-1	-	TGCGCCAGCAGCCAAGAAACTACCCGATGGGATACGCAGTATTTT	CASSQETTRWDTQYF
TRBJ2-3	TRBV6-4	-	TGTGCCAGCAGTGACTCGAGGGGGGGCGGCACAGATACGCAGTATTTT	CASSDSRGGGTDTQYF
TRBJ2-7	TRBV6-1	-	TGTGCCAGCAGTATGAGGGACTCCTACGAGCAGTACTTC	CASSMRDSYEQYF
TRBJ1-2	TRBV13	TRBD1	TGTGCCAGCAGCTTAAGTGTGGGACAGGGAGCTAACTATGGCTACACCTTC	CASSLSVGQGANYGYTF
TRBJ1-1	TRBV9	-	TGTGCCAGCAGGTCTTCGGGGGGGAACAGAGCTTTCTTT	CASRSSGGNRAFF
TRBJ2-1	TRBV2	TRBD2	TGTGCCAGCGGGTCGACTAGCGGGAGGTTATGGGAGCAGTTCTTC	CASGSTSGRLWEQFF
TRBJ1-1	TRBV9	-	TGTGCCAGCAGCGTAGACGGTAGAACTGAAGCTTTCTTT	CASSVDGRTEAFF
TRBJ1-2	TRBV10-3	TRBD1	TGTGCCATCAGGGACAGGGACTATGGCTACACCTTC	CAIRDRDYGYTF